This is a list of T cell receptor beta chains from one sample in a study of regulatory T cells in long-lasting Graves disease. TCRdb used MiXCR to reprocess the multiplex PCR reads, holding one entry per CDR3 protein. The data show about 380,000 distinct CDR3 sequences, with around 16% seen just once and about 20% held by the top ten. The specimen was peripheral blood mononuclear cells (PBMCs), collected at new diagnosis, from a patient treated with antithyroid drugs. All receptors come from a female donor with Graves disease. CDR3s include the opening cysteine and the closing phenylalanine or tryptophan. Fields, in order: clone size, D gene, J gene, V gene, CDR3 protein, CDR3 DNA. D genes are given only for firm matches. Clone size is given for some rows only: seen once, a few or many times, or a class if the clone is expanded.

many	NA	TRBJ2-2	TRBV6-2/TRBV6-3	CAAIQNTGELFF	TGTGCCGCGATACAGAACACCGGGGAGCTGTTTTTT
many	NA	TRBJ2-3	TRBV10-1	CASSESLRTDTQYF	TGCGCCAGCAGTGAGTCGCTACGCACAGATACGCAGTATTTT
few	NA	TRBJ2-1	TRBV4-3	CASSQAGGWTLQNEQFF	TGCGCCAGCAGCCAAGCCGGGGGCTGGACACTCCAGAATGAGCAGTTCTTC
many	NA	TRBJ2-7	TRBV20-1	CSAGDVNEQYF	TGCAGTGCCGGAGATGTGAACGAGCAGTACTTC
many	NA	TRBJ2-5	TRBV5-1	CASSLGYLDYETQYF	TGCGCCAGCAGCTTAGGGTACTTGGACTACGAGACCCAGTACTTC
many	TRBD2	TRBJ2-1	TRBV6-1	CASSVGGGRRFYNEQFF	TGTGCCAGCAGTGTGGGGGGGGGACGCCGCTTCTACAATGAGCAGTTCTTC
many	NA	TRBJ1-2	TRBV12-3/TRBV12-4	CASSLLNYGYTF	TGTGCCAGCAGCTTACTAAACTATGGCTACACCTTC
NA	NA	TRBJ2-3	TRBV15	CATRERGTDTQYF	TGTGCCACCAGGGAAAGAGGAACAGATACGCAGTATTTT
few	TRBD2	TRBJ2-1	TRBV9	CASSTQRGSSYNEQFF	TGTGCCAGCAGCACCCAGCGGGGGAGCTCCTACAATGAGCAGTTCTTC
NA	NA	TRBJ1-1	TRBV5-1	CASSFDRKNTEAFF	TGCGCCAGCAGCTTCGACAGAAAAAACACTGAAGCTTTCTTT
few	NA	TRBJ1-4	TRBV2	CASSELGRAGKLFF	TGTGCCAGCAGTGAGTTAGGCAGGGCCGGAAAACTGTTTTTT
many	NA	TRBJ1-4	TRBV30	CAWTARAGIEKLFF	TGTGCCTGGACCGCTCGGGCAGGGATTGAAAAACTGTTTTTT
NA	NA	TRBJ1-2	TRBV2	CASSENSGYTF	TGTGCCAGCAGTGAAAACAGTGGCTACACCTTC
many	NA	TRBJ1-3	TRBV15	CATSAGTDSGNTIYF	TGTGCCACCAGCGCAGGGACGGACTCTGGAAACACCATATATTTT
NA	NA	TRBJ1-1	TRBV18	CASSPPTGHTEAFF	TGTGCCAGCTCACCACCCACAGGGCACACTGAAGCTTTCTTT
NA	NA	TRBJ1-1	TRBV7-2	CASRITRTPMNTEAFF	TGTGCCAGCAGAATCACCCGGACACCGATGAACACTGAAGCTTTCTTT
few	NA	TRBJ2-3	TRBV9	CASSSGRGWISDTQYF	TGTGCCAGCAGTTCGGGGAGGGGGTGGATAAGTGATACGCAGTATTTT
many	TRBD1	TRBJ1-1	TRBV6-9	CASSYPGTGYVRSEAFF	TGTGCCAGCAGTTACCCCGGGACAGGGTATGTCAGGTCTGAAGCTTTCTTT
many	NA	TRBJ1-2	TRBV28	CASSFRNYGYTF	TGTGCCAGCAGTTTCAGAAACTATGGCTACACCTTC
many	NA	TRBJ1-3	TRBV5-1	CASSLDLSGNTIYF	TGTGCCAGCAGCTTGGACCTCTCTGGAAACACCATATATTTT
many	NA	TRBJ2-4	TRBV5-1	CASSFSGTDGMDIQYF	TGCGCCAGCAGCTTTTCTGGCACGGACGGGATGGACATTCAGTACTTC
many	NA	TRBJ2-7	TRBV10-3	CATGQPNFYEQYF	TGTGCCACCGGACAGCCCAACTTCTACGAGCAGTACTTC
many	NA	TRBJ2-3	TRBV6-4	CASSGGSTDTQYF	TGTGCCAGCTCAGGAGGAAGCACAGATACGCAGTATTTT
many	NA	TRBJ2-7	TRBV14	CASSPISGGTEQYF	TGTGCCAGCAGCCCCATCTCAGGGGGGACGGAGCAGTACTTC